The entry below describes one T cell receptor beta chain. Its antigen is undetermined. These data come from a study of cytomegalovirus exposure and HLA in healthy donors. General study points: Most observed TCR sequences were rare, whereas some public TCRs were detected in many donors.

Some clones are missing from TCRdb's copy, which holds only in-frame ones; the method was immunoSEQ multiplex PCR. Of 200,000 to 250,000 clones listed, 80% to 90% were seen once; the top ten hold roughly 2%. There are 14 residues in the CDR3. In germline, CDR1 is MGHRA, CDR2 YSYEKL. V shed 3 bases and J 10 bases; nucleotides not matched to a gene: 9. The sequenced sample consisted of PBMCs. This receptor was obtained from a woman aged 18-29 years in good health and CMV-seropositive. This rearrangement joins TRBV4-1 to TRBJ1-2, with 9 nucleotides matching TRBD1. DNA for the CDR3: TGCGCCAGCAGCCAGATACCGGGACAGGGCGTCTACACCTTC. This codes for CASSQIPGQGVYTF.